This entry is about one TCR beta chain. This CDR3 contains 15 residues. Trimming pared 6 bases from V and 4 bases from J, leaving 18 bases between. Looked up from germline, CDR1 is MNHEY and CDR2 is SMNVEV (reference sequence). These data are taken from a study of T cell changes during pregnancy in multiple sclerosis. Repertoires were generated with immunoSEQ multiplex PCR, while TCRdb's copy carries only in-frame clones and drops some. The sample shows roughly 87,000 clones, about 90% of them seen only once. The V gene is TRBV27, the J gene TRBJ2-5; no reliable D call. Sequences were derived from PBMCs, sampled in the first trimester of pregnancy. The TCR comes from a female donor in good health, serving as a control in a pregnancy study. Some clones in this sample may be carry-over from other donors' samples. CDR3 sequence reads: CASRPIDWARETQYF. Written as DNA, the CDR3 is TGTGCCAGCAGACCAATAGATTGGGCACGAGAGACCCAGTACTTC.